The rows below give T cell receptor beta chains drawn from one sample of a study of memory B cells and T cells in multiple sclerosis. These receptors lack a known antigen. Profiled with immunoSEQ multiplex PCR; TCRdb holds only in-frame clones, not every one. The sample lists some 48,000 clones, roughly 82% occurring once. Sequencing was carried out using PBMCs from blood kept in culture. The receptors were sampled from a human donor with multiple sclerosis. CDR3s include the opening cysteine and the closing phenylalanine or tryptophan. The order of the fields is J gene, V gene, D gene, CDR3 protein. D genes are given only for firm matches.

j_gene: TRBJ2-7
v_gene: TRBV9
d_gene: -
CDR3aa: CASSVVGSYEQYF

j_gene: TRBJ2-3
v_gene: TRBV7-2
d_gene: TRBD2
CDR3aa: CASSPSSGGMVHTQYF

j_gene: TRBJ2-3
v_gene: TRBV2
d_gene: -
CDR3aa: CASSVEGSTDTQYF

j_gene: TRBJ1-5
v_gene: TRBV4-1
d_gene: -
CDR3aa: CASSHRAGDVRIPQHF

j_gene: TRBJ1-1
v_gene: TRBV4-1
d_gene: TRBD1
CDR3aa: CASSRGQGANTEAFF

j_gene: TRBJ2-3
v_gene: TRBV6-1
d_gene: TRBD1
CDR3aa: CASRTGADTQYF

j_gene: TRBJ1-1
v_gene: TRBV7-9
d_gene: -
CDR3aa: CASSLSLKTEAFF

j_gene: TRBJ1-2
v_gene: TRBV6-1
d_gene: TRBD1
CDR3aa: CASSEDRGNYGYTF

j_gene: TRBJ2-7
v_gene: TRBV5-6
d_gene: TRBD1
CDR3aa: CASSYIGQESYEQYF

j_gene: TRBJ1-5
v_gene: TRBV7-9
d_gene: TRBD1
CDR3aa: CASSPRDRYQPQHF

j_gene: TRBJ2-1
v_gene: TRBV12-5
d_gene: -
CDR3aa: CATSTGTLSYNEQFF

j_gene: TRBJ1-3
v_gene: TRBV4-2
d_gene: -
CDR3aa: CASSQDRLSGSGNTIYF

j_gene: TRBJ2-3
v_gene: TRBV7-2
d_gene: -
CDR3aa: CASSLIRSRGVASTDTQYF

j_gene: TRBJ2-1
v_gene: TRBV6-5
d_gene: -
CDR3aa: CASRMDSAYNEQFF

j_gene: TRBJ2-7
v_gene: TRBV5-1
d_gene: TRBD1
CDR3aa: CASSLAGQGNEQYF

j_gene: TRBJ2-5
v_gene: TRBV7-2
d_gene: -
CDR3aa: CASSFQRGETQYF